This TCR beta chain derives from a study of CD8+ T cells in alopecia areata. Study at large: Female C3H/HeJ mice aged 7-10 weeks were given skin from C3H/HeJ graft donors, about 6-13 months old, that had spontaneous alopecia. The study, taken as a whole, reports: Affected lesional scalp, above all in alopecia totalis/universalis, was more clonal than normal scalp. Resident alphabeta T-cell populations of normal skin are likewise subject to sequencing in scalp samples. Between patients, shared TCR sequences were less clear than in mice. This was possibly due in part to HLA diversity in the patient population.

Sorting used CD4, CD8alpha, NKG2D, NKG2ACE and other markers on pooled cutaneous lymph node cells. Sequencing used cDNA as its template, made by extracting RNA and reverse transcribing it. Produced via immunoSEQ multiplex PCR; TCRdb's table is partial and in-frame only. The table lists 200,000 to 300,000 clones, no singletons, with about 1.1% in the top ten. The CDR3 sequence is 14 residues long. V was pared by 4 bases and J by 0 bases, with 1 base of the junction left unmatched. Per the germline V gene, CDR1 is LGHNA and CDR2 is YNLKQL (reference sequence). This clone was found a few times. Its target is not known. Gene labels here are mouse ones. The read finishes 4 residues shy of the CDR3 end, and the germline J gene is used to complete it.

This receptor was identified in a C3H/HeJ mouse with alopecia areata. The mouse line has the MHC haplotype H2-k. The sequenced sample was CD4+ T cells sorted from a lymph node. V is TRBV5 and J is TRBJ2-3; TRBD1 matches 7 bases. This chain's CDR3 is CASSRGQSAETLYF. CDR3 DNA, as far as it was read: TGTGCCAGCAGCCGGGGACAGAGTGCAGAA.